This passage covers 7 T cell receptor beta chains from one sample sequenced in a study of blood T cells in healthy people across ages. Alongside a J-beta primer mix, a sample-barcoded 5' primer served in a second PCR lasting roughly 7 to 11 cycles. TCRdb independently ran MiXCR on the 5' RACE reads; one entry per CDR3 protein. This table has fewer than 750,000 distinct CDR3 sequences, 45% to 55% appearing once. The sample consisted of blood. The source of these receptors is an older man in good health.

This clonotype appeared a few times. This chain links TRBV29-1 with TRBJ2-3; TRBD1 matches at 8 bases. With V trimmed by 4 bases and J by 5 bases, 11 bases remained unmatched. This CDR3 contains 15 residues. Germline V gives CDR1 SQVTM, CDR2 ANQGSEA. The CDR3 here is CSVGRGTGGVDTQYF. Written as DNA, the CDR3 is TGCAGCGTTGGACGGGGTACAGGGGGTGTAGATACGCAGTATTTT.

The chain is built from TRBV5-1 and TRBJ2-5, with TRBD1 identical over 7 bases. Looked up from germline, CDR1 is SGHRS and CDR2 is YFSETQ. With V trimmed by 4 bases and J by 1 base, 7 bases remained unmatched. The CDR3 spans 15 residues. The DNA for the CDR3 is TGCGCCAGCAGCACTGGACAGGACGGCCAAGAGACCCAGTACTTC. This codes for CASSTGQDGQETQYF. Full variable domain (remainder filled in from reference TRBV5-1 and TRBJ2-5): KAGVTQTPRYLIKTRGQQVTLSCSPISGHRSVSWYQQTPGQGLQFLFEYFSETQRNKGNFPGRFSGRQFSNSRSEMNVSTLELGDSALYLCASSTGQDGQETQYFGPGTRLLVL.

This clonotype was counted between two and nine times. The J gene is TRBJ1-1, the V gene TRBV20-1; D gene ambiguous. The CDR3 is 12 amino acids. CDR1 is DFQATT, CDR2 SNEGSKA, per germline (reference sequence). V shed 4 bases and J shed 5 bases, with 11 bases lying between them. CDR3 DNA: TGCAGTGCTATGCGCCCCGCGACTGAAGCTTTCTTT. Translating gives CSAMRPATEAFF.

The CDR3 region is CASSLPLAGGLESQYF. Here the CDR3 DNA reads TGTGCCAGCAGCTTGCCGCTAGCGGGGGGTTTAGAGAGCCAGTACTTC. The V gene is TRBV5-5, the J gene TRBJ2-7; 11 positions agree with TRBD2. J gave up 10 bases and V 1 base, and 13 bases lay outside the gene matches. The CDR3 contains 16 residues. From germline, CDR1 is SGHKS and CDR2 YYEKEE (reference sequence).

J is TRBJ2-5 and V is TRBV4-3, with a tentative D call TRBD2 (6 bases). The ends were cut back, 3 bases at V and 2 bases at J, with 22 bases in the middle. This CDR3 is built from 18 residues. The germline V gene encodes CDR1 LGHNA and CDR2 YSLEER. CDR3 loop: CASSHLDPAGPLQETQYF. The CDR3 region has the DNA TGCGCCAGCAGCCACCTAGACCCAGCGGGCCCCCTTCAAGAGACCCAGTACTTC.

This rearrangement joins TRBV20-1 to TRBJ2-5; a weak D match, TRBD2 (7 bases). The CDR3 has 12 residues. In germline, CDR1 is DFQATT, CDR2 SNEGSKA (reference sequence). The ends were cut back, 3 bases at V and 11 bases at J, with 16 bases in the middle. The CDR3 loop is CSASVQGREQYF. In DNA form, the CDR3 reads TGCAGTGCTAGCGTCCAGGGGAGGGAGCAGTACTTC.

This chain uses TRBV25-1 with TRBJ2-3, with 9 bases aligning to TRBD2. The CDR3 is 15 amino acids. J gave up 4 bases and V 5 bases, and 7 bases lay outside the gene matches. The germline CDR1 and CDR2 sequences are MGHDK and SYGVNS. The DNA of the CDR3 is TGTGCCAGCAGTAGGACTAGCGCCAATGCAGATACGCAGTATTTT. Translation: CASSRTSANADTQYF.